Reported below is one TCR beta chain. Its target is unknown. At one end, the junction sequence differs from germline, possibly due to a read error. Enrollment excluded any patients with other autoimmune diseases, uncontrolled infections, pregnancy or lactation. These data are taken from a study of Graves' ophthalmopathy and Graves' hyperthyroidism. For repertoire sequencing, the TCR beta CDR3 regions were amplified from RNA transcripts. Investigators did first-round RT-PCR with HTBI primers, then second-round multiplex PCR. TCRdb independently ran MiXCR on the multiplex PCR reads; one entry per CDR3 protein. This sample has approximately 460,000 distinct CDR3 sequences, with under 15% found just once. Overall study findings and caveats: Ophthalmopathy versus stable hyperthyroidism: 13-signature model gave around 86% sensitivity, 75% to 82% specificity.

Sequenced: blood. The clonotype was recovered from a woman in her twenties or thirties with Graves' ophthalmopathy.

CDR3 loop: CSVDRGRTYGYTF. CDR3 in DNA: TGCAGCGTCGACAGGGGGCGAACCTATGGCTACACCTTT. V and J are TRBV29-1 and TRBJ1-2; 10 bases match TRBD1. The CDR3 length is 13 residues. Germline V lookup: CDR1 SQVTM, CDR2 ANQGSEA.